Following are 3 T cell receptor beta chains from one sample sequenced in a study of T cells after somatic rescue of genetic block. The repertoire was sequenced with immunoSEQ multiplex PCR; TCRdb's copy has only in-frame clones and lacks some. The sample has 15,000 or so clones, around 70% seen once. The material sequenced was peripheral blood mononuclear cells (PBMCs). These receptors originate from a man younger than 30.

This clone came up a few times. The rearrangement links TRBV5-7 to TRBJ2-7; the D gene is possibly TRBD2 (5 bases). TRBV5-7 is flagged as an ORF with uncertain function. Between the trimmed V and J ends, which lost 9 bases and 2 bases, there was a span of 18 bases. CDR3 length: 14 amino acids. The CDR3 region has the DNA TGTGCCACCTGGAAGGCCGGGATAACCTACGAGCAGTACTTC. Translating it yields CATWKAGITYEQYF.

This clone was counted a single time. The gene calls are TRBV10-3 and TRBJ1-2, with 7 positions matching TRBD1. With 7 bases clipped from V and 4 bases from J, the junction kept 0 bases outside the gene matches. Germline V CDR1 and CDR2: ENHRY, SYGVKD. The CDR3 is 11 amino acids. CDR3 coding DNA: TGTGCCATCACAGGGGGCTATGGCTACACCTTC. Amino acids: CAITGGYGYTF.

The V and J genes are TRBV28 and TRBJ2-1; D is tentatively TRBD1 or TRBD2 (5 bases each). There are 15 residues in the CDR3. Germline CDR1 reads MDHEN; CDR2 reads SYDVKM. V was cut by 7 bases and J by 0 bases, with 13 bases left in between. The CDR3 DNA follows: TGTGCCAGCAAGCCGGGACCGAGCTCCTACAATGAGCAGTTCTTC. Translation: CASKPGPSSYNEQFF.